The 13 T cell receptor beta chains below were found in one sample sequenced in a study of blood T cell repertoires in COVID-19. Assay: immunoSEQ multiplex PCR; the TCRdb copy retains only in-frame clones and omits some. This sample has 150,000 to 200,000 clones, with more than 90% found just once. The sequenced sample consisted of peripheral blood. Source of these receptors: a man in his 60s with active or convalescent COVID-19.

In DNA form, the CDR3 reads TGTGCCAGCAGCGCGGGACGGTCGAAAGCTTTCTTT. It specifies CASSAGRSKAFF. The V gene is TRBV7-6, the J gene TRBJ1-1; TRBD1 might be the D (5 bases). The V end was cut by 5 bases, the J end by 9 bases, with 13 bases between. Germline V lookup: CDR1 SGHVS, CDR2 FNYEAQ. The CDR3 spans 12 residues.

The chain couples TRBV5-1 to TRBJ1-5, with TRBD1 matching 11 bases. Trimming removed 3 bases from V and 6 bases from J; junction bases left unmatched: 5. The CDR3 sequence is 15 residues long. CDR1 and CDR2 from the germline V gene are SGHRS and YFSETQ. The DNA of the CDR3 is TGCGCCAGCAGCTCGGGACAGGGGGTCGGTCAGCCCCAGCATTTT. It codes for CASSSGQGVGQPQHF.

This clone was recorded once. The chain is built from TRBV6-4 and TRBJ1-1; D is uncertain. Trimming shortened V by 3 bases and J by 0 bases, and 5 bases separated the two germline ends. Germline V gene sequence: CDR1 MRHNA, CDR2 SNTAGT. This CDR3 has 13 amino acids. The CDR3 spells CASSDEMNTEAFF. CDR3 in DNA: TGTGCCAGCAGTGATGAGATGAACACTGAAGCTTTCTTT.

The V and J genes are TRBV6-5 and TRBJ2-5; D is possibly TRBD2 (5 bases). Trimming left V 8 bases short and J 5 bases short, with 12 bases between. This CDR3 has 12 amino acids. Germline V CDR1 and CDR2: MNHEY, SVGAGI. The CDR3 coding sequence is TGTGCCAGCGGGATCCGAGGGGAGACCCAGTACTTC. Its translation is CASGIRGETQYF.

The chain is built from TRBV7-6 and TRBJ2-5; 8 nucleotides match TRBD2. The V gene's germline CDR1 is SGHVS and CDR2 FNYEAQ. This CDR3 comprises 15 residues. With V trimmed by 3 bases and J by 1 base, 4 bases remained unmatched. CDR3 nucleotides: TGTGCCAGCAGCTTCATGCGGGGGGCCCAAGAGACCCAGTACTTC. It is translated as CASSFMRGAQETQYF.

V is TRBV12-3 or TRBV12-4 and J is TRBJ2-3; 9 nucleotides agree with TRBD1. The CDR3 spans 13 residues. With 5 bases clipped from V and 6 bases from J, the junction kept 3 bases outside the gene matches. The CDR3 DNA is TGTGCCAGCAGTACAGGGGGCTACGATACGCAGTATTTT. This encodes CASSTGGYDTQYF.

The chain couples TRBV4-2 to TRBJ2-1; TRBD2 agrees at 11 bases. V lost 0 bases, J lost 8 bases, and 6 bases stayed unmatched. The germline V gene encodes CDR1 LGHNA and CDR2 YNFKEQ. The CDR3 length is 16 residues. CDR3 sequence: CASSQEITSGSHEQFF. CDR3 nucleotides: TGTGCCAGCAGCCAAGAAATCACTAGCGGGAGCCATGAGCAGTTCTTC.

This clone turned up a few times. CDR3 DNA sequence: TGTGCCATCAGTGAGTCGAAGGCTAGCGATTCCTACGAGCAGTACTTC. Amino acids: CAISESKASDSYEQYF. The J gene is TRBJ2-7, the V gene TRBV10-3; possibly TRBD2 for D (6 bases). The CDR3 is made up of 16 amino acids. Trimming took off 0 bases at V and 1 base at J, with 13 bases between the two ends. Germline V gene lookup returns CDR1 ENHRY and CDR2 SYGVKD.

This chain's CDR3 is CASSQGQGQQETQYF. CDR3 DNA sequence: TGTGCCAGCAGCCAAGGTCAAGGACAGCAAGAGACCCAGTACTTC. The rearrangement joins TRBV3-1 (or the pseudogene TRBV3-2) to TRBJ2-5; TRBD1 might be the D (6 bases). The CDR3 extends over 15 amino acids. Germline CDR1 reads LGHDT; CDR2 reads YNNKEL (reference sequence). V was cut by 1 base and J by 2 bases, with 11 bases left in between.

This chain connects TRBV29-1 to TRBJ1-3, with 7 bases fitting TRBD1. Germline CDR1 SQVTM, CDR2 ANQGSEA. The CDR3 is made up of 14 amino acids. J lost 1 base, V lost 7 bases, and 7 bases had no gene match. The DNA of the CDR3 is TGCAGCGCCGGACAGGCGACTTCTGGAAACACCATATATTTT. It is translated as CSAGQATSGNTIYF.

The V call is TRBV30, the J call TRBJ2-3; possibly TRBD1 for D (6 bases). V was shortened by 0 bases and J by 2 bases, with 12 bases between the two germline ends. There are 15 residues in the CDR3. Germline-derived CDR1 and CDR2 are GTSNPN and SVGIG (reference sequence). CDR3 bases: TGTGCCTGGAGTGTTTTAGGACAGCCCACAGATACGCAGTATTTT. This translates into CAWSVLGQPTDTQYF.

The chain has TRBV14 and TRBJ1-1, with D perhaps matching TRBD1 (5 bases). The CDR3 sequence is 17 residues long. Germline lookup yields CDR1 SGHDN and CDR2 FVKESK. Trimming stripped 4 bases from V and 5 bases from J, with 23 bases between. In nucleotides, the CDR3 is TGTGCCAGCAGCCCCTATCGCCGGGCAGGGCGTAGTACTGAAGCTTTCTTT. Protein sequence: CASSPYRRAGRSTEAFF.

The gene calls are TRBV19 and TRBJ1-1; 8 bases match TRBD1. CDR1 is LNHDA and CDR2 is SQIVND in the germline V gene (reference sequence). V trimming: 5 bases; J trimming: 5 bases; junction bases outside the gene matches: 4. This CDR3 region has 13 residues. In nucleotides, the CDR3 is TGTGCCAGTAGTCAGGGGGCGAATACTGAAGCTTTCTTT. Translated, it gives CASSQGANTEAFF.